A single sample gave rise to the 26 T cell receptor beta chains below, sequenced in a study of blood T cell repertoires in COVID-19. Clones were read by immunoSEQ multiplex PCR, and TCRdb kept only the in-frame ones, dropping some. This sample has more than 65,000 clones, with around 83% found just once. The source material was peripheral blood. These TCRs come from a woman in her seventies with acute or convalescent COVID-19.

This chain uses TRBV5-1 with TRBJ2-5, with 10 bases lining up with TRBD2. With 4 bases clipped from V and 4 bases from J, the junction kept 7 bases outside the gene matches. CDR1 and CDR2 (germline): SGHRS, YFSETQ. CDR3 length equals 15 residues. CDR3 sequence reads: CASSASGSVGETQYF. CDR3 in DNA: TGCGCCAGCAGCGCTAGCGGGAGCGTTGGAGAGACCCAGTACTTC.

This clone occurred a few times. The rearrangement uses TRBV13 and TRBJ2-3; no firm D call. Germline V gives CDR1 PRHDT, CDR2 FYEKMQ (reference sequence). V gave up 5 bases and J gave up 5 bases, with 11 bases separating them. The CDR3 totals 13 residues. The CDR3 nucleotides read TGTGCCAGCAGCCGTTACCAGATAGATACGCAGTATTTT. This codes for CASSRYQIDTQYF.

The rearrangement links TRBV7-2 to TRBJ2-7, with 10 nucleotides matching TRBD2. The CDR3 loop spans 15 amino acids. V gave up 0 bases and J gave up 4 bases; unmatched junction bases: 3. Looked up from germline, CDR1 is SGHTA and CDR2 is FQGNSA. The DNA for the CDR3 is TGTGCCAGCAGCTTAGCAGCGGGAGGGCAATACGAGCAGTACTTC. The encoded protein is CASSLAAGGQYEQYF. The full variable domain, its missing parts supplied by reference TRBV7-2 and TRBJ2-7, is GAGVSQSPSNKVTEKGKDVELRCDPISGHTALYWYRQSLGQGLEFLIYFQGNSAPDKSGLPSDRFSAERTGGSVSTLTIQRTQQEDSAVYLCASSLAAGGQYEQYFGPGTRLTVT.

This rearrangement joins TRBV4-2 to TRBJ2-3, with TRBD2 matching over 10 bases. The trim removed 2 bases at V and 0 bases at J, leaving 8 bases unmatched. Germline CDR1 is LGHNA and CDR2 is YNFKEQ. The CDR3 length is 18 residues. The CDR3 reads CASSQPSSSGRSTDTQYF. As DNA, the CDR3 is TGTGCCAGCAGCCAACCCTCATCTAGCGGGAGAAGCACAGATACGCAGTATTTT.

This clone was counted only a few times. V gene TRBV27 combines with J gene TRBJ1-5; 11 nucleotides line up with TRBD1. Trimming at V came to 4 bases and at J to 3 bases, leaving 11 bases not matched to a gene. The CDR3 has 18 residues. CDR1 MNHEY and CDR2 SMNVEV come from the germline V gene (reference sequence). CDR3 protein: CASSSRSGTGGFNQPQHF. The CDR3 DNA sequence: TGTGCCAGCAGTTCTAGATCCGGGACAGGGGGATTCAATCAGCCCCAGCATTTT.

This clone has more than one count but fewer than ten. The rearrangement links TRBV5-5 to TRBJ2-7; TRBD1 matches at 7 bases. The CDR3 runs 15 residues. Germline CDR1 reads SGHKS; CDR2 reads YYEKEE (reference sequence). V trimming: 5 bases; J trimming: 0 bases; junction bases outside the gene matches: 8. The CDR3 is CASRYRTGDSYEQYF. The CDR3 region has the DNA TGTGCCAGCAGATACCGGACAGGTGACTCCTACGAGCAGTACTTC.

V and J are TRBV29-1 and TRBJ2-1; 9 nucleotides align to TRBD2. V dropped 8 bases and J dropped 4; count of bases not matched to a gene: 9. This CDR3 is 14 amino acids long. Germline CDR1 and CDR2: SQVTM and ANQGSEA. CDR3 sequence (DNA): TGCAGCTCCGAAGTAGCGGGGGCTTACAATGAGCAGTTCTTC. Its protein is CSSEVAGAYNEQFF.

This chain uses TRBV27 with TRBJ2-1; 9 bases agree with TRBD1. Germline CDR1 reads MNHEY; CDR2 reads SMNVEV (reference sequence). Germline trimming cut 10 bases from V and 3 bases from J; bases unmatched to any gene: 4. This CDR3 has 13 amino acids. The CDR3 DNA reads TGTGCCACAGGACAGGGGAACTACAATGAGCAGTTCTTC. Its translation: CATGQGNYNEQFF.

The rearrangement links TRBV7-7 to TRBJ1-3; D gene uncertain. CDR3 length: 15 residues. V lost 2 bases, J lost 0 bases, and 8 bases lay in between. CDR1 and CDR2 (germline): SSHAT, FNYEAQ (reference sequence). In DNA, the CDR3 is TGTGCCAGCAGCTTAAAACAGAACTCTGGAAACACCATATATTTT. It translates to CASSLKQNSGNTIYF.

The rearrangement joins TRBV19 to TRBJ1-5; TRBD1 is a possible D gene (5 bases). The V end was cut by 4 bases, the J end by 5 bases, with 9 bases between. This CDR3 has 13 amino acids. The V gene's germline CDR1 is LNHDA and CDR2 SQIVND (reference sequence). CDR3 DNA sequence: TGTGCCAGTAGTACGTCAGGGTATCAGCCCCAGCATTTT. It specifies CASSTSGYQPQHF. The complete variable domain, with remaining parts taken from reference TRBV19 and TRBJ1-5, reads DGGITQSPKYLFRKEGQNVTLSCEQNLNHDAMYWYRQDPGQGLRLIYYSQIVNDFQKGDIAEGYSVSREKKESFPLTVTSAQKNPTAFYLCASSTSGYQPQHFGDGTRLSIL.

The V and J genes are TRBV9 and TRBJ2-3; no clear D gene. The CDR3 covers 14 residues. The germline V gene encodes CDR1 SGDLS and CDR2 YYNGEE. V was cut by 0 bases and J by 8 bases, with 13 bases left in between. CDR3 sequence reads: CASSVGVDSTTQYF. CDR3 nucleotides: TGTGCCAGCAGCGTAGGTGTAGATTCCACTACGCAGTATTTT.

The V gene is TRBV9, the J gene TRBJ2-1; tentative D call: TRBD2 (6 bases). Germline-derived CDR1 and CDR2 are SGDLS and YYNGEE. The CDR3 contains 15 residues. V lost 1 base and J 6 bases, leaving 14 bases between the germline ends. DNA of the CDR3: TGTGCCAGCAGCGTAAGCGAACGCGGGGTCAATGAGCAGTTCTTC. This encodes CASSVSERGVNEQFF.

This clone was counted between two and nine times. This CDR3 reads CASSLLAFSDTQYF. The CDR3 coding sequence is TGTGCCAGCAGTCTACTAGCGTTCTCAGATACGCAGTATTTT. The chain combines TRBV5-8 with TRBJ2-3; 7 bases line up with TRBD2. V gave up 5 bases and J gave up 4 bases; unmatched junction bases: 7. The length of the CDR3 is 14 residues. Germline-derived CDR1 and CDR2 are SGHTS and YDEGEE.

The V and J genes are TRBV11-2 and TRBJ1-6, with 9 bases aligning to TRBD1. Germline loops: CDR1 SGHAT, CDR2 FQNNGV. This CDR3 region has 17 residues. The ends lost 5 bases at V and 9 bases at J; junction bases unmatched: 14. This CDR3 reads CASSPRPGQGGFSPLHF. CDR3 nucleotides: TGTGCCAGCAGCCCCCGTCCGGGACAGGGTGGATTTTCACCCCTCCACTTT. The complete variable domain, with remaining parts taken from reference TRBV11-2 and TRBJ1-6, reads EAGVAQSPRYKIIEKRQSVAFWCNPISGHATLYWYQQILGQGPKLLIQFQNNGVVDDSQLPKDRFSAERLKGVDSTLKIQPAKLEDSAVYLCASSPRPGQGGFSPLHFGNGTRLTVT.

This chain links TRBV29-1 with TRBJ2-7, with TRBD1 identical over 9 bases. This CDR3 is built from 12 residues. CDR1 and CDR2 from the germline V gene are SQVTM and ANQGSEA. V trimming: 8 bases; J trimming: 2 bases; junction bases outside the gene matches: 4. CDR3 nucleotide sequence: TGCAGCACTAGGGACAGGGCCTACGAGCAGTACTTC. Translation gives CSTRDRAYEQYF.

The chain is built from TRBV19 and TRBJ1-5; D gene ambiguous. The V gene's germline CDR1 is LNHDA and CDR2 SQIVND (reference sequence). The CDR3 is made up of 13 amino acids. V lost 5 bases and J lost 0, with 5 bases in between. The CDR3 coding sequence is TGTGCCAGTAGTCGGGTTAGCAATCAGCCCCAGCATTTT. Its translation is CASSRVSNQPQHF.

The V call is TRBV7-9, the J call TRBJ2-2; 7 bases line up with TRBD1. With V trimmed by 6 bases and J by 6 bases, 7 bases remained unmatched. The CDR3 runs to 14 residues. Looked up from germline, CDR1 is SEHNR and CDR2 is FQNEAQ (reference sequence). CDR3 bases: TGTGCCAGCAGAAAGACAGGGAGCGCCGGGGAGCTGTTTTTT. It codes for CASRKTGSAGELFF.

This clone was observed a few times. This chain links TRBV5-5 with TRBJ2-7; 8 bases align to TRBD2. The CDR3 has 14 amino acids. The germline CDR1 and CDR2 sequences are SGHKS and YYEKEE (reference sequence). V gave up 4 bases and J gave up 4 bases; unmatched junction bases: 7. The CDR3 nucleotides read TGTGCCAGCAGCCCGGTCGGGAGGGAATACGAGCAGTACTTC. Translating gives CASSPVGREYEQYF.

DNA of the CDR3: TGTGCCAGCAGAAGAGCGGGAGAAATCGACGAGCAGTACTTC. Translation gives CASRRAGEIDEQYF. The chain recombines TRBV6-6 with TRBJ2-7, with TRBD2 identical over 8 bases. CDR1 MNHNY and CDR2 SVGAGI come from the germline V gene (reference sequence). The junction had 9 bases not matched to a gene; V was cut back by 6 bases and J by 5 bases. There are 14 residues in the CDR3.

The rearrangement joins TRBV6-6 to TRBJ2-7; the match to TRBD1 covers 11 bases. CDR1 MNHNY and CDR2 SVGAGI come from the germline V gene (reference sequence). J lost 2 bases, V lost 6 bases, and 3 bases had no gene match. CDR3 length equals 14 residues. CDR3 protein: CASRRDRGAYEQYF. The CDR3 coding sequence is TGTGCCAGCAGACGGGACAGGGGGGCCTACGAGCAGTACTTC.

The chain uses TRBV2 and TRBJ1-2; perhaps TRBD1 as D (6 bases). Trimming left V 4 bases short and J 3 bases short, with 15 bases between. This CDR3 has 15 residues. Germline loops: CDR1 SNHLY, CDR2 FYNNEI. The CDR3 protein is CASSANSQGYYGYTF. The DNA of the CDR3 is TGTGCCAGCAGTGCCAACTCACAGGGATACTATGGCTACACCTTC.

This chain joins TRBV3-1 (or the pseudogene TRBV3-2) and TRBJ2-1; TRBD2 agrees at 12 bases. Per the germline V gene, CDR1 is LGHDT and CDR2 is YNNKEL (reference sequence). This CDR3 has 15 residues. V was clipped by 5 bases and J by 7 bases; unmatched bases: 6. The CDR3 loop is CASSKLTSGRNEQFF. The CDR3 bases are TGTGCCAGCAGCAAACTGACTAGCGGGAGAAATGAGCAGTTCTTC.

The chain employs TRBV29-1 and TRBJ2-7; TRBD2 might be the D (6 bases). The CDR3 runs 12 residues. Trimming pared 4 bases from V and 3 bases from J, leaving 10 bases between. Germline values: CDR1 SQVTM, CDR2 ANQGSEA. CDR3 nucleotides: TGCAGCGTTGTATCCGGGAGCTACGAGCAGTACTTC. This translates into CSVVSGSYEQYF.

V is TRBV6-5 and J is TRBJ2-3, with 12 bases matching TRBD2. Germline V gives CDR1 MNHEY, CDR2 SVGAGI. This CDR3 is built from 15 residues. Trimming took 5 bases from V and 4 from J; bases not matched to a gene: 4. The CDR3 sequence is CASSPSGGGSDTQYF. The CDR3 DNA reads TGTGCCAGCAGTCCTAGCGGGGGGGGGTCAGATACGCAGTATTTT.

This sequence joins TRBV10-1 and TRBJ2-2; 9 bases are a match to TRBD1. The V segment lost 3 bases and the J segment 6 bases; nucleotides outside the gene matches: 11. This CDR3 has 17 amino acids. The V gene's germline CDR1 is WNHNN and CDR2 SYGVQD (reference sequence). The CDR3 here is CASSDSTGGLIAGELFF. In DNA form, the CDR3 reads TGCGCCAGCAGTGATTCGACAGGGGGTCTAATAGCCGGGGAGCTGTTTTTT.

The chain uses TRBV5-1 and TRBJ2-4, with 9 bases that match TRBD2. The V gene end was trimmed by 4 bases and the J gene end by 1 base; junction bases not matched to a gene: 9. The CDR3 is 17 amino acids. Germline V gene sequence: CDR1 SGHRS, CDR2 YFSETQ. CDR3 coding DNA: TGCGCCAGCAGCCCAGGGACTAGCCTTTTTGCCAAAAACATTCAGTACTTC. Amino acids: CASSPGTSLFAKNIQYF.